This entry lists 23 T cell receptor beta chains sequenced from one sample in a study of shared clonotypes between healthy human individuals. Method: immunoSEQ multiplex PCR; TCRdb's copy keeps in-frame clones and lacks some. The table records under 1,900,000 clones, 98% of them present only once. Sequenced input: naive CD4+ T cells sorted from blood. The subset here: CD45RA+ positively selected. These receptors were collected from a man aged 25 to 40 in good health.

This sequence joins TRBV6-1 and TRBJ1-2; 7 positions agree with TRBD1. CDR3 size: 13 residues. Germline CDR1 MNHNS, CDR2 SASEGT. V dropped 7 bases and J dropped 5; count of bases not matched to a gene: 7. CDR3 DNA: TGTGCCAGCACCCTAATGGGACAGTATGGCTACACCTTC. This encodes CASTLMGQYGYTF.

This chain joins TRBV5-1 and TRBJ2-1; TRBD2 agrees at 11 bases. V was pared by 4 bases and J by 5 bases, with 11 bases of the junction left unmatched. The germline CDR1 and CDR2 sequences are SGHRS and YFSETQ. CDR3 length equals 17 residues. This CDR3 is CASSALAGGFSNNEQFF. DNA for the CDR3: TGCGCCAGCAGCGCTCTAGCGGGAGGTTTCTCTAACAATGAGCAGTTCTTC. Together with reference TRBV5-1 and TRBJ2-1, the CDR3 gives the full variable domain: KAGVTQTPRYLIKTRGQQVTLSCSPISGHRSVSWYQQTPGQGLQFLFEYFSETQRNKGNFPGRFSGRQFSNSRSEMNVSTLELGDSALYLCASSALAGGFSNNEQFFGPGTRLTVL.

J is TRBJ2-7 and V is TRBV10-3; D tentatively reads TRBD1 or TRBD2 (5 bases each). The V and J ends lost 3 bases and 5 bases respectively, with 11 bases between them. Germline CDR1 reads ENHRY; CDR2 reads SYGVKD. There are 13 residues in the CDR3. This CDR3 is CAISERDENEQYF. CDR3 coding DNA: TGTGCCATCAGTGAACGGGACGAGAACGAGCAGTACTTC.

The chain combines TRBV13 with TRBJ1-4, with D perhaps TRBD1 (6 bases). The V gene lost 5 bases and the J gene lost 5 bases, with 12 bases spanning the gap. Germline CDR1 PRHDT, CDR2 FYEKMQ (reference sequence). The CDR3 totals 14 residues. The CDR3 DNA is TGTGCCAGCAGCATGACAGGTTACAATGAAAAACTGTTTTTT. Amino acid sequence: CASSMTGYNEKLFF.

The CDR3 region is CASSLVGTGGHGYTF. Here the CDR3 DNA reads TGTGCCAGCAGCTTGGTCGGGACAGGGGGCCATGGCTACACCTTC. The chain links TRBV5-8 to TRBJ1-2; TRBD1 matches at 12 bases. There are 15 residues in the CDR3. Germline CDR1 SGHTS, CDR2 YDEGEE. V shed 0 bases, J shed 6 bases, and the junction held 3 bases outside the gene matches.

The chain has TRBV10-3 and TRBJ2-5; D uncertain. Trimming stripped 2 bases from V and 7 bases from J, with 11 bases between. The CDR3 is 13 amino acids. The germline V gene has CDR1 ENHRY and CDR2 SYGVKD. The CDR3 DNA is TGTGCCATCAGTGAGAACCCACTTGGGACCCAGTACTTC. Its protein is CAISENPLGTQYF.

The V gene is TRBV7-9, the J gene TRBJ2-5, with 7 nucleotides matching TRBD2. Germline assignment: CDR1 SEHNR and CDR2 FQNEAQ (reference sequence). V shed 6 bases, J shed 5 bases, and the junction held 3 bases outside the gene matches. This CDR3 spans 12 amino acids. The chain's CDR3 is CASRPGGETQYF. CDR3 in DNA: TGTGCCAGCAGGCCCGGGGGGGAGACCCAGTACTTC.

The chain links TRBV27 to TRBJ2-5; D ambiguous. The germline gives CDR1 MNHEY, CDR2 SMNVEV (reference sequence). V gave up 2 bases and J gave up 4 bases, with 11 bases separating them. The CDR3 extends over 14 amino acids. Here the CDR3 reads CASSLARHSETQYF. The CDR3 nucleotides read TGTGCCAGCAGTTTAGCAAGGCATTCAGAGACCCAGTACTTC.

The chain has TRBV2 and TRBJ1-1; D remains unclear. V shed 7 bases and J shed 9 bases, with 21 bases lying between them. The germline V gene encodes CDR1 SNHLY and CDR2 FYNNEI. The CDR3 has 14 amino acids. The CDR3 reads CASMGSVPSPKAFF. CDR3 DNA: TGTGCCAGCATGGGGTCTGTTCCCTCCCCTAAAGCTTTCTTT.

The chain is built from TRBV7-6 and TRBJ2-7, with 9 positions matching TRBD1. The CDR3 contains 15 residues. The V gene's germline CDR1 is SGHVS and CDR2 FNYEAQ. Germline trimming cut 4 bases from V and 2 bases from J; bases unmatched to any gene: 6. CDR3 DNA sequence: TGTGCCAGCAGCTCCTCGGACAGGGGTACCTACGAGCAGTACTTC. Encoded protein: CASSSSDRGTYEQYF.

The CDR3 reads CAISESALLQENYNEQFF. The CDR3 nucleotides are TGTGCCATCAGTGAGTCTGCTCTGTTACAGGAGAATTACAATGAGCAGTTCTTC. V gene TRBV10-3 combines with J gene TRBJ2-1; tentatively, D is TRBD1 (5 bases). This CDR3 comprises 18 residues. The V gene lost 0 bases and the J gene lost 4 bases, with 19 bases spanning the gap. Looked up from germline, CDR1 is ENHRY and CDR2 is SYGVKD.

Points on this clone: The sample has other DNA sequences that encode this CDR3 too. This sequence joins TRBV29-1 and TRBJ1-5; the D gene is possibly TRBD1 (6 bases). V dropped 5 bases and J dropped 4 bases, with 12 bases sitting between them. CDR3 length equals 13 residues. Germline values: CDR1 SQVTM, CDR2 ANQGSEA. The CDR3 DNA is TGCAGCGTTCTTACAGGGTTGAATCAGCCCCAGCATTTT. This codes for CSVLTGLNQPQHF. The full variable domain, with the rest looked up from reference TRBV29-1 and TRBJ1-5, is SAVISQKPSRDICQRGTSLTIQCQVDSQVTMMFWYRQQPGQSLTLIATANQGSEATYESGFVIDKFPISRPNLTFSTLTVSNMSPEDSSIYLCSVLTGLNQPQHFGDGTRLSIL.

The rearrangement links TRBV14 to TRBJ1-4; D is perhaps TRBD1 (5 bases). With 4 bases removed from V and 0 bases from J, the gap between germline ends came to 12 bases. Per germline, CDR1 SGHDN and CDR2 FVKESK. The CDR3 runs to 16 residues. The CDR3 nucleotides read TGTGCCAGCAGCCCCCGTGGCAGGGCAACTAATGAAAAACTGTTTTTT. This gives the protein CASSPRGRATNEKLFF.

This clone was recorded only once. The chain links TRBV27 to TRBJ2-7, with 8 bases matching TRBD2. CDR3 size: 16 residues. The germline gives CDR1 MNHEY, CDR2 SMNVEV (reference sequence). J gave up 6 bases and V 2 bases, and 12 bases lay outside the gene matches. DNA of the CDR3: TGTGCCAGCAGTTTAATGGGTAGCGGGATTCGGAGCGAGCAGTACTTC. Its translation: CASSLMGSGIRSEQYF.

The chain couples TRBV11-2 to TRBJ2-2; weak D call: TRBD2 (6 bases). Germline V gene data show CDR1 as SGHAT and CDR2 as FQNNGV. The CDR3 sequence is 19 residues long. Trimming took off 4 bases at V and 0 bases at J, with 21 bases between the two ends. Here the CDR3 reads CASSSLGGGQNANTGELFF. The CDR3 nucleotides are TGTGCCAGCAGCTCCCTGGGGGGAGGCCAGAACGCGAACACCGGGGAGCTGTTTTTT.

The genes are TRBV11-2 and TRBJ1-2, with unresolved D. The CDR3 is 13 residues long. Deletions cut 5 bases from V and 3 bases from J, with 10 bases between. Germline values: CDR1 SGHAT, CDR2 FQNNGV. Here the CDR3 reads CASSTPRDYGYTF. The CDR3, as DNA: TGTGCCAGCAGCACACCCCGGGACTATGGCTACACCTTC.

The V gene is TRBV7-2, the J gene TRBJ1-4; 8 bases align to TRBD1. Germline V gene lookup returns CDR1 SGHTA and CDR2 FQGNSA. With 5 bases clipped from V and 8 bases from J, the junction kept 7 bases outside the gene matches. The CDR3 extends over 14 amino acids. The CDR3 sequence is CASSKEDRAEKLFF. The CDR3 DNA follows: TGTGCCAGCAGCAAGGAGGACAGGGCGGAAAAACTGTTTTTT.

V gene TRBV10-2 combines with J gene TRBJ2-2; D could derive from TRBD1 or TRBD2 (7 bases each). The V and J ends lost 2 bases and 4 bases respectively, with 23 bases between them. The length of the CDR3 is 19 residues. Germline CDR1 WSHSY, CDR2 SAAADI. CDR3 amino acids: CASSENGGFWDSTTGELFF. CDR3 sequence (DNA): TGCGCCAGCAGTGAGAACGGGGGGTTCTGGGACAGTACCACCGGGGAGCTGTTTTTT.

Here the CDR3 reads CASSQVLSGGYTF. The CDR3 coding sequence is TGTGCCAGCAGCCAAGTCTTATCAGGGGGCTACACCTTC. V usage is TRBV14 and J usage is TRBJ1-2, with D perhaps matching TRBD1 (5 bases). The V end lost 1 base, the J end lost 8 bases, and 11 bases lay between the germline ends. The CDR3 is 13 residues long. Germline CDR1 SGHDN, CDR2 FVKESK.

The CDR3 coding sequence is TGTGCCAGCAGATTTGTGGCTAGCGGTTACAATGAGCAGTTCTTC. This gives the protein CASRFVASGYNEQFF. This chain uses TRBV7-3 with TRBJ2-1; 7 nucleotides agree with TRBD2. The CDR3 sequence is 15 residues long. The J segment lost 4 bases and the V segment lost 6 bases, leaving 9 bases of the junction unmatched. CDR1 SGHTA and CDR2 FQGTGA come from the germline V gene. The entire variable domain, with the rest obtained from reference TRBV7-3 and TRBJ2-1, is as follows: GAGVSQTPSNKVTEKGKYVELRCDPISGHTALYWYRQSLGQGPEFLIYFQGTGAADDSGLPNDRFFAVRPEGSVSTLKIQRTERGDSAVYLCASRFVASGYNEQFFGPGTRLTVL.

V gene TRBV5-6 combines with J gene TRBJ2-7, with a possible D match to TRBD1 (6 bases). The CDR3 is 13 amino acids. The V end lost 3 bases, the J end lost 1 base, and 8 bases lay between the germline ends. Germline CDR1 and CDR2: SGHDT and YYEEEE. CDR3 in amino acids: CASSSDSSYEQYF. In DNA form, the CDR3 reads TGTGCCAGCAGCTCGGACAGTTCCTACGAGCAGTACTTC.

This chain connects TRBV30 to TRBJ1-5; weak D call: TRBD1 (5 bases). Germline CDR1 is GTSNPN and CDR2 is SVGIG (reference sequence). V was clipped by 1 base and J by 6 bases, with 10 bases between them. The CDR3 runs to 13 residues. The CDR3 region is CAWSAAGGQPQHF. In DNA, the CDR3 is TGTGCCTGGAGTGCCGCCGGGGGTCAGCCCCAGCATTTT.

The CDR3 loop is CASSSRLAGDYAETQYF. The CDR3 DNA reads as TGTGCCAGCAGCTCTCGACTAGCGGGAGATTACGCAGAGACCCAGTACTTC. The genes are TRBV7-6 and TRBJ2-5; 12 bases match TRBD2. Trimming at V came to 4 bases and at J to 4 bases, leaving 10 bases not matched to a gene. Germline V gene lookup returns CDR1 SGHVS and CDR2 FNYEAQ. The CDR3 is made up of 17 amino acids.